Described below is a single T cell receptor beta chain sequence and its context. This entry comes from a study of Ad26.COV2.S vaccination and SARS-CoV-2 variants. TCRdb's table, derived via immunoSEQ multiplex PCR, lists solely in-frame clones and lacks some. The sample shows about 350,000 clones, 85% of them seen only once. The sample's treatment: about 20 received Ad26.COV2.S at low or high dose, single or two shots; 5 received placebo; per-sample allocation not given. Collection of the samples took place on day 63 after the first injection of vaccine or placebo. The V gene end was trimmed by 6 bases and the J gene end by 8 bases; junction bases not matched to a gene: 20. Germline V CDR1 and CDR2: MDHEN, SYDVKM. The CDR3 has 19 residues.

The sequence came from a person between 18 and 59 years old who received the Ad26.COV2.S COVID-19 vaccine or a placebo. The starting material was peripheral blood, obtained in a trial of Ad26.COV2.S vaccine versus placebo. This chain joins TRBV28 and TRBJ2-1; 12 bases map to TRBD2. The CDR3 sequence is CASRSGLAGSGGLIYEQFF. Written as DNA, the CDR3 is TGTGCCAGCAGATCCGGACTAGCGGGGAGCGGTGGTCTTATCTATGAGCAGTTCTTC.